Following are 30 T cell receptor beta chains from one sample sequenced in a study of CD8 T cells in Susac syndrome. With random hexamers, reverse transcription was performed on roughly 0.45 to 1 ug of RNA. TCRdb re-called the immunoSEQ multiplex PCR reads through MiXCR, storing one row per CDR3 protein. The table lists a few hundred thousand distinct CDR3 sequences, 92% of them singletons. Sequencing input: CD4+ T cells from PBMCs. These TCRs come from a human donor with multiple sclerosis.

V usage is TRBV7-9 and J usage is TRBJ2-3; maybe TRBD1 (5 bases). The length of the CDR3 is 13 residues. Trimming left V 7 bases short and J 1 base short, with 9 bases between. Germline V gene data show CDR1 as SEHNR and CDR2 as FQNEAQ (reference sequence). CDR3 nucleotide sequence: TGTGCCAGCATGCTCAGGGGCACAGATACGCAGTATTTT. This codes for CASMLRGTDTQYF.

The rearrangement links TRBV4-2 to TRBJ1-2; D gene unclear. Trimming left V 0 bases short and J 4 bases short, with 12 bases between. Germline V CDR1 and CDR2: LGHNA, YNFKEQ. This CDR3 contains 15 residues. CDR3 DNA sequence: TGTGCCAGCAGCCAAGATCTTGATCCCTCCTATGGCTACACCTTC. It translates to CASSQDLDPSYGYTF.

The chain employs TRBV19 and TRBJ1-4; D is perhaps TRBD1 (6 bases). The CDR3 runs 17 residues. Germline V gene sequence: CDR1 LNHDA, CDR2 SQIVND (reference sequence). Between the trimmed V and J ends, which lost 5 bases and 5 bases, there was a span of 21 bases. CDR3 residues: CASSGLKGQMKNEKLFF. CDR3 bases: TGTGCCAGTAGTGGTTTAAAAGGACAGATGAAGAATGAAAAACTGTTTTTT.

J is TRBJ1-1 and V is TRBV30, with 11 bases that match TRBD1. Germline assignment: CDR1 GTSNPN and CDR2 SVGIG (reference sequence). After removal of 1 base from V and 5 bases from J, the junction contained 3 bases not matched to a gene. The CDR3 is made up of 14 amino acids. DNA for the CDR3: TGTGCCTGGAGTGCCGGGACAGGGGGGACTGAAGCTTTCTTT. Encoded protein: CAWSAGTGGTEAFF.

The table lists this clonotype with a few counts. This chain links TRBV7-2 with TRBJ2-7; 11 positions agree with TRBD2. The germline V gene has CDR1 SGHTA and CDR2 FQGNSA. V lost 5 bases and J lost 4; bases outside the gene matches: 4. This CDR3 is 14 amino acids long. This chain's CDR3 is CASSPSGRRYEQYF. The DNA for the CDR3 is TGTGCCAGCAGCCCTAGCGGGAGGAGGTACGAGCAGTACTTC. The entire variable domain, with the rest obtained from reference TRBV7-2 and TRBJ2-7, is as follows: GAGVSQSPSNKVTEKGKDVELRCDPISGHTALYWYRQSLGQGLEFLIYFQGNSAPDKSGLPSDRFSAERTGGSVSTLTIQRTQQEDSAVYLCASSPSGRRYEQYFGPGTRLTVT.

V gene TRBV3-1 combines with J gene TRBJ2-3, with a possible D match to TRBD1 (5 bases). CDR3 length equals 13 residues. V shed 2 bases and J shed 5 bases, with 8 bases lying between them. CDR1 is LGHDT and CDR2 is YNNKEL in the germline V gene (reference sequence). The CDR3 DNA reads TGTGCCAGCAGCCAACACACAGGAGATACGCAGTATTTT. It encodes CASSQHTGDTQYF.

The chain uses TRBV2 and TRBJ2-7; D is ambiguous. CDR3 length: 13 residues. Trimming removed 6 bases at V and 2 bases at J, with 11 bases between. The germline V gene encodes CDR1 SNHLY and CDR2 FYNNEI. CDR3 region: CASRATVTYEQYF. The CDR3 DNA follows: TGTGCCAGCAGGGCGACTGTTACCTACGAGCAGTACTTC.

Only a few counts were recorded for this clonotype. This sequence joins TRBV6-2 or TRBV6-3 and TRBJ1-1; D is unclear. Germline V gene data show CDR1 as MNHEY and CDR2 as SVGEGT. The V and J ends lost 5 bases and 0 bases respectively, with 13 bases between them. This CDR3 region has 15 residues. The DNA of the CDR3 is TGTGCCAGCAGTACCGGAGGCAGCATGAACACTGAAGCTTTCTTT. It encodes CASSTGGSMNTEAFF.

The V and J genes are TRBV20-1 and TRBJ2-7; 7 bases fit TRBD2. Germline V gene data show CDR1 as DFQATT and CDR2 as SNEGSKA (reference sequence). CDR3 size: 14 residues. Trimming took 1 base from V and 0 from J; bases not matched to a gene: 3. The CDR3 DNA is TGCAGTGCTAGAGTGGGGGGGATCTCCTACGAGCAGTACTTC. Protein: CSARVGGISYEQYF.

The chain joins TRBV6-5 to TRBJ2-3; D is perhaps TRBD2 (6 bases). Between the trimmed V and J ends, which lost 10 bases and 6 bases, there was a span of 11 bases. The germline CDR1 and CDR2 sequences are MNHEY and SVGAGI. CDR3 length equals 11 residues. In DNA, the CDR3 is TGTGCCACTCGACTAGGGGATACGCAGTATTTT. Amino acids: CATRLGDTQYF.

CDR3 protein: CASSSPTSGSLDTQYF. The CDR3 coding sequence is TGTGCCAGCAGCTCGCCCACTAGCGGGAGCTTGGATACGCAGTATTTT. The chain has TRBV7-2 and TRBJ2-3; TRBD2 matches at 11 bases. This CDR3 is 16 amino acids long. The germline gives CDR1 SGHTA, CDR2 FQGNSA. The ends lost 4 bases at V and 6 bases at J; junction bases unmatched: 9. Drawing the rest from reference TRBV7-2 and TRBJ2-3, the complete variable domain is GAGVSQSPSNKVTEKGKDVELRCDPISGHTALYWYRQSLGQGLEFLIYFQGNSAPDKSGLPSDRFSAERTGGSVSTLTIQRTQQEDSAVYLCASSSPTSGSLDTQYFGPGTRLTVL.

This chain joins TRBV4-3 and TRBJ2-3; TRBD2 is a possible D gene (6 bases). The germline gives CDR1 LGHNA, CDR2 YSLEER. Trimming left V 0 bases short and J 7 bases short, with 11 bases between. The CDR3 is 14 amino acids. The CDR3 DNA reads TGCGCCAGCAGCCAAGATGACGGGAGTAATACGCAGTATTTT. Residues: CASSQDDGSNTQYF.

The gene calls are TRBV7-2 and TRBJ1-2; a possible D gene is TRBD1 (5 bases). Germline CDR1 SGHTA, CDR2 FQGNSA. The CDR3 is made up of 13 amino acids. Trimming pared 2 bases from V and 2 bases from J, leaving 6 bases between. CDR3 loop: CASSLRGNYGYTF. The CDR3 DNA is TGTGCCAGCAGCTTACGGGGGAACTATGGCTACACCTTC. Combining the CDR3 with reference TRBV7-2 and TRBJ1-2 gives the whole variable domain GAGVSQSPSNKVTEKGKDVELRCDPISGHTALYWYRQSLGQGLEFLIYFQGNSAPDKSGLPSDRFSAERTGGSVSTLTIQRTQQEDSAVYLCASSLRGNYGYTFGSGTRLTVV.

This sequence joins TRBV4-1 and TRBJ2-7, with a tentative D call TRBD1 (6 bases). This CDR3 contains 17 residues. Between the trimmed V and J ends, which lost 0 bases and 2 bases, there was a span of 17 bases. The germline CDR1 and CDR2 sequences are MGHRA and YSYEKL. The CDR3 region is CASSQDQDSASPYEQYF. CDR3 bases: TGCGCCAGCAGCCAAGATCAGGACAGCGCATCTCCCTACGAGCAGTACTTC.

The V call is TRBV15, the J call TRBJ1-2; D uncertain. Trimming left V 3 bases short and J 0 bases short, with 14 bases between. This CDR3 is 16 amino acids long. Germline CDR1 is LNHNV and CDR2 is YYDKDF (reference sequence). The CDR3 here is CATSSPKGGANYGYTF. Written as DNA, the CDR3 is TGTGCCACCAGCAGCCCTAAGGGCGGAGCTAACTATGGCTACACCTTC. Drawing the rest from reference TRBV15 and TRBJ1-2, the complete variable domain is DAMVIQNPRYQVTQFGKPVTLSCSQTLNHNVMYWYQQKSSQAPKLLFHYYDKDFNNEADTPDNFQSRRPNTSFCFLDIRSPGLGDTAMYLCATSSPKGGANYGYTFGSGTRLTVV.

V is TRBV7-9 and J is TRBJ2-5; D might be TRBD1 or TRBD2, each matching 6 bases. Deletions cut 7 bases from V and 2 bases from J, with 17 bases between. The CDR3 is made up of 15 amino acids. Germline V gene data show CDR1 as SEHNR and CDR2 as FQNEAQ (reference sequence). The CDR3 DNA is TGTGCCAGCACCCCGGCCGGAGGGGGGCAAGAGACCCAGTACTTC. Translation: CASTPAGGGQETQYF. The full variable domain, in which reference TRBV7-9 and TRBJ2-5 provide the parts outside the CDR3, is DTGVSQNPRHKITKRGQNVTFRCDPISEHNRLYWYRQTLGQGPEFLTYFQNEAQLEKSRLLSDRFSAERPKGSFSTLEIQRTEQGDSAMYLCASTPAGGGQETQYFGPGTRLLVL.

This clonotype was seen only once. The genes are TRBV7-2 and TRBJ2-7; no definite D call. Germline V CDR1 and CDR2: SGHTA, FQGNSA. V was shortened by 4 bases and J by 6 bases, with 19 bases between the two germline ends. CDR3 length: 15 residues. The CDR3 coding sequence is TGTGCCAGCAGCTCTGGATCATCGTTGGGTCGCGAGCAGTACTTC. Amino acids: CASSSGSSLGREQYF.

CDR3 bases: TGCAGTGCAACCCGGGACACGCAGGCTGAGACCCAGTACTTC. It yields the protein CSATRDTQAETQYF. The chain employs TRBV20-1 and TRBJ2-5; D perhaps matches TRBD1 (6 bases). This CDR3 comprises 14 residues. Between the trimmed V and J ends, which lost 6 bases and 5 bases, there was a span of 19 bases. CDR1 DFQATT and CDR2 SNEGSKA come from the germline V gene (reference sequence).

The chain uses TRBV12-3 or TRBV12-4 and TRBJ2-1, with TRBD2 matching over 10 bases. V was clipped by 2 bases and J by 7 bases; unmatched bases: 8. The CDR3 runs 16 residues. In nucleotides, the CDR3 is TGTGCCAGCAGTTTAAACCTAGCGGGAGCGGTGAATGAGCAGTTCTTC. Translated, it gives CASSLNLAGAVNEQFF.

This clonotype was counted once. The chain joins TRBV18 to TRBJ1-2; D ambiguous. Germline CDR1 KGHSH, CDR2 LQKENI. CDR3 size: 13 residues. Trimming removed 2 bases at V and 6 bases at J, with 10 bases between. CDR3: CASSPGSENGYTF. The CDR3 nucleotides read TGTGCCAGCTCACCAGGGTCTGAGAATGGCTACACCTTC.

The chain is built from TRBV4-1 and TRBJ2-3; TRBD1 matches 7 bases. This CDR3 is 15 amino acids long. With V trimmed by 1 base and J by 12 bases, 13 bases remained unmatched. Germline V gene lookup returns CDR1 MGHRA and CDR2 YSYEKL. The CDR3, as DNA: TGCGCCAGCAGCCAAGTAGGGGGCTCGGGGACCCCCCAGTATTTT. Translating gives CASSQVGGSGTPQYF.

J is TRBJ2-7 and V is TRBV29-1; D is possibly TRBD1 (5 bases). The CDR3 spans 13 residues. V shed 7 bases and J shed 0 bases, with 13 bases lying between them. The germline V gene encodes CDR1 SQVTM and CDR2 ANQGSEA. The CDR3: CSAIDRTSYEQYF. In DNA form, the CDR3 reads TGCAGCGCTATAGACAGAACCTCCTACGAGCAGTACTTC.

CDR3 protein: CASSLRAGVFQGALSNQPQHF. CDR3 in DNA: TGTGCCAGCAGTCTCCGGGCCGGGGTTTTTCAGGGGGCCTTGAGCAATCAGCCCCAGCATTTT. The chain is built from TRBV12-3 or TRBV12-4 and TRBJ1-5, with TRBD1 matching 8 bases. After removal of 5 bases from V and 1 base from J, the junction contained 22 bases not matched to a gene. The CDR3 length is 21 residues.

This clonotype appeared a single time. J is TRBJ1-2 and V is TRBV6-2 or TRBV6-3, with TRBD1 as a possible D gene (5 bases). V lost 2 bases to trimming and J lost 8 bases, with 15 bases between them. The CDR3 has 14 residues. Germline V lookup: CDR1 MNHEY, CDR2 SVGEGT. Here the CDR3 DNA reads TGTGCCAGCAGTTACGGACGGACATTTAAGGGCTACACCTTC. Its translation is CASSYGRTFKGYTF.

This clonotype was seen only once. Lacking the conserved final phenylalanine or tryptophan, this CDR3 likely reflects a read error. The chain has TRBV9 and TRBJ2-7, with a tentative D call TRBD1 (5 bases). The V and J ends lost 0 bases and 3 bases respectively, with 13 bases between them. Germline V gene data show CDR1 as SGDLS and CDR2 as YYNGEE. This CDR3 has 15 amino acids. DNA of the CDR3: TGTGCCAGCAGCGTAGGAACAGGCCTTAGCTACGAGCAGTACCTC. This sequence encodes CASSVGTGLSYEQYL.

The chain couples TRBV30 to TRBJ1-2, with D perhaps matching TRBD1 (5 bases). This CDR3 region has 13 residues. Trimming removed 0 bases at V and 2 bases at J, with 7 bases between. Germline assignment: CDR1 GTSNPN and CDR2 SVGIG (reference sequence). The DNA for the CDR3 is TGTGCCTGGAGTGTGCACAGGAACTATGGCTACACCTTC. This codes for CAWSVHRNYGYTF.

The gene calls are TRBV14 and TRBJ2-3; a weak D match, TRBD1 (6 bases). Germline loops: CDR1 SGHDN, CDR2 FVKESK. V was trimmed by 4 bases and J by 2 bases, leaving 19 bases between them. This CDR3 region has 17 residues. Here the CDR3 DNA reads TGTGCCAGCAGCCCGCTGGCGGCAGGGGTCAACACAGATACGCAGTATTTT. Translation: CASSPLAAGVNTDTQYF.

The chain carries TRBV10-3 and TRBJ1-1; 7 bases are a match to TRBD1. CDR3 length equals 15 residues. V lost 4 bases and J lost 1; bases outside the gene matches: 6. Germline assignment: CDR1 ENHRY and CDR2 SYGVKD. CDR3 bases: TGTGCCATCAGTGCTGAGACAGGGCGGAACACTGAAGCTTTCTTT. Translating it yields CAISAETGRNTEAFF.

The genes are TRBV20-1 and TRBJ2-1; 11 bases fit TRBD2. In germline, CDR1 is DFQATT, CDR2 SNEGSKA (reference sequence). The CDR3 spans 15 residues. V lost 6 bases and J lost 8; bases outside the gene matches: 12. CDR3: CSANTLAGVSHEQFF. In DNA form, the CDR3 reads TGCAGTGCAAATACACTAGCGGGAGTAAGCCATGAGCAGTTCTTC.

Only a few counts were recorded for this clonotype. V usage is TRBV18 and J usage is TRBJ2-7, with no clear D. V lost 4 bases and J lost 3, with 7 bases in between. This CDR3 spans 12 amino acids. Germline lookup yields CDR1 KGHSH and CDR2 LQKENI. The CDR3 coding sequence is TGTGCCAGCTCACAGGATGGCTACGAGCAGTACTTC. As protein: CASSQDGYEQYF.